This T cell receptor beta chain derives from a study of T cell changes during pregnancy in multiple sclerosis. The CDR3 totals 13 residues. In germline, CDR1 is KGHSH, CDR2 LQKENI. Trimming took 7 bases from V and 7 from J; bases not matched to a gene: 8. Profiled with immunoSEQ multiplex PCR; TCRdb holds only in-frame clones, not every one. Of fewer than 40,000 clones listed, roughly 91% are singletons. The receptor was isolated from a female donor in good health, enrolled as a control in a pregnancy study. The chain joins TRBV18 to TRBJ1-1; 8 bases map to TRBD1. Sequencing was performed on CD4+ T cells from peripheral blood mononuclear cells, taken in the second trimester of pregnancy. Written as DNA, the CDR3 is TGTGCCAGCTTACGGGACAGGTCTAGTGAAGCTTTCTTT. It encodes CASLRDRSSEAFF.